Listed below are T cell receptor beta chains from one sample, sequenced in a study of cytomegalovirus exposure and HLA in healthy donors. The assay was immunoSEQ multiplex PCR, and TCRdb's table has in-frame clones only and misses some. The data show over 200,000 clones, around 88% seen once. Material: PBMCs. The source of these receptors is a woman aged 18-35 years in good health and CMV-seronegative. Both conserved end residues are part of each CDR3. The D gene is left open where the match is weak. The size of a clone is reported for some rows only, either as once, few or many, or as a class for expanded clones.

TRBD2	few	TRBV19	TRBJ2-2	CASSPLGLTNTGELFF	TGTGCCAGTAGTCCCTTGGGACTAACTAACACCGGGGAGCTGTTTTTT
.	.	TRBV9	TRBJ1-5	CASSVAGDNQPQHF	TGTGCCAGCAGCGTAGCAGGGGACAATCAGCCCCAGCATTTT
TRBD1	.	TRBV7-2	TRBJ2-4	CASSSATGGAAKNIQYF	TGTGCCAGCAGCTCCGCCACAGGGGGCGCAGCCAAAAACATTCAGTACTTC
.	.	TRBV2	TRBJ2-5	CASSAAKTQYF	TGTGCCAGCAGTGCTGCGAAGACCCAGTACTTC
.	few	TRBV7-2	TRBJ2-7	CASSLADYSAGQYF	TGTGCCAGCAGCTTAGCCGACTACAGTGCCGGGCAGTACTTC
TRBD2	once	TRBV5-1	TRBJ2-7	CASSSQAVRLREGYEQYF	TGCGCCAGCAGCTCCCAGGCTGTGAGGTTGCGGGAGGGGTACGAGCAGTACTTC
TRBD1	.	TRBV30	TRBJ1-1	CAWRSGQFLGLNTEAFF	TGTGCCTGGAGGTCGGGACAGTTTTTGGGCTTGAACACTGAAGCTTTCTTT
.	.	TRBV28	TRBJ1-1	CASSLLGVEAFF	TGTGCCAGCAGTTTACTCGGGGTCGAAGCTTTCTTT
.	.	TRBV7-2	TRBJ2-3	CASSLERLADTQYF	TGTGCCAGCAGCTTAGAGAGATTGGCAGATACGCAGTATTTT
TRBD1	.	TRBV5-4	TRBJ2-5	CASSFGTGQGETQYF	TGTGCCAGCAGCTTTGGGACGGGACAGGGAGAGACCCAGTACTTC
.	.	TRBV7-2	TRBJ1-2	CASSSSGLYGYTF	TGTGCCAGCAGCTCATCTGGGCTCTATGGCTACACCTTC